This TCR beta chain was sequenced during a study of blood T cells in healthy people across ages. This clonotype has more than one count but fewer than ten. Germline lookup yields CDR1 MNHEY and CDR2 SVGEGT. V gave up 5 bases and J gave up 8 bases, with 22 bases separating them. The CDR3 spans 16 residues. Through a sample-barcoded 5' primer and a J-beta primer mix, a second PCR was run for roughly 6 to 12 cycles. TCRdb itself ran the 5' RACE reads through MiXCR, one entry per CDR3 protein. The sample includes roughly 2 million distinct CDR3 sequences, about 49% of them seen just once. Sequencing was performed on blood. This clonotype originated in a woman in her thirties or forties in good health. The rearrangement links TRBV6-2 or TRBV6-3 to TRBJ2-4; tentative D call: TRBD1 (5 bases). This CDR3 reads CASSRRVTSIGDIQYF. CDR3 bases: TGTGCCAGCAGTCGCAGGGTGACTTCAATTGGGGACATTCAGTACTTC.